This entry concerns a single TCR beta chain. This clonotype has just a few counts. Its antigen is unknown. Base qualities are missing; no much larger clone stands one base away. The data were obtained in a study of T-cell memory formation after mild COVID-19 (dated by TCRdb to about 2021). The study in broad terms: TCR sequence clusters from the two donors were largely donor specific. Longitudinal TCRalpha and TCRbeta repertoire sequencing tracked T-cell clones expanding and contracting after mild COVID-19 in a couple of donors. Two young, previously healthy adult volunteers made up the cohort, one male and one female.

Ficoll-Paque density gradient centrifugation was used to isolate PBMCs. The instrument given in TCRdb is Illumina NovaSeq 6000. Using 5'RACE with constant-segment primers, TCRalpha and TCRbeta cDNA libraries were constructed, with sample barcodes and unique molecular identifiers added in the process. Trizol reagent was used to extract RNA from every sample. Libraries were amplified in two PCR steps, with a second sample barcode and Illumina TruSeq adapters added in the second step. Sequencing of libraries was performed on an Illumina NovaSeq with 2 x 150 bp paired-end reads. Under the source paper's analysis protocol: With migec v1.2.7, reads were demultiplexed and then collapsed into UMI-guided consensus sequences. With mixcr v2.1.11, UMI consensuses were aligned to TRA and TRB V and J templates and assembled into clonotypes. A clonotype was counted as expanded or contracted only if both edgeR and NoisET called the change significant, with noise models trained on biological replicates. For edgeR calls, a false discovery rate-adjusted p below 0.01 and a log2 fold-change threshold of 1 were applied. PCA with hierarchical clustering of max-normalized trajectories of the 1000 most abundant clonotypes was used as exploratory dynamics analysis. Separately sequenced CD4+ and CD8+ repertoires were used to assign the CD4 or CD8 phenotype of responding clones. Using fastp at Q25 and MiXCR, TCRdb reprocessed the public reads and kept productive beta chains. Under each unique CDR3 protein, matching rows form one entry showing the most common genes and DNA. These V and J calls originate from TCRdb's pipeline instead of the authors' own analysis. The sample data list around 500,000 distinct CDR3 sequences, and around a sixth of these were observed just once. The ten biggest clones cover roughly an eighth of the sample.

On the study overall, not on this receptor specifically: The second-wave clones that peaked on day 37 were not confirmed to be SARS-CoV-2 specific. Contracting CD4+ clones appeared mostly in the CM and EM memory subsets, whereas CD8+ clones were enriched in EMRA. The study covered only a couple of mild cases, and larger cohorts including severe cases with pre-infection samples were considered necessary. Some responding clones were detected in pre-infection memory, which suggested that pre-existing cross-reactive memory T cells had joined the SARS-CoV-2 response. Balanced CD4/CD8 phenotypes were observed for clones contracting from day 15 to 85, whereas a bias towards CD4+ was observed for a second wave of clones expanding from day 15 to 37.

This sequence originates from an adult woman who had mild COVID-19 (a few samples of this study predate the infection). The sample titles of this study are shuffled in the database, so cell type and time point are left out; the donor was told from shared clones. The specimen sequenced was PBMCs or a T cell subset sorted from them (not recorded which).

The CDR3 reads as follows: CASSQDLLGEQYF. At the DNA level, the sequence is TGTGCCAGCAGCCAAGATCTCCTAGGCGAGCAGTACTTC. The rearrangement combines TRBV3-1 with TRBJ2-7; no D gene call is confident. From the germline V gene (reference sequence), CDR1 is LGHDT and CDR2 is YNNKEL. The CDR3 starts with the cysteine, ends with the phenylalanine, and has 13 residues. Only the CDR3 portion is preserved as DNA: 39 bases, with reading frame beginning at the first base. V is cut by 0 bases and J by 6 bases, and the space between the germline ends is 9 bases.